These 16 T cell receptor beta chains were all obtained from the same sample, sequenced in a study of blood T cells in healthy people across ages. The second PCR ran roughly 6 to 11 cycles with a sample-barcoded 5' primer and J-beta primers. MiXCR was run by TCRdb on the 5' RACE reads, yielding one entry per CDR3 protein. This sample has about a million distinct CDR3 sequences, with roughly 51% found just once. The sample consisted of blood. These receptors came from a woman aged 55-70 years in good health.

This clonotype has at least ten counts. The chain couples TRBV7-2 to TRBJ2-1; D might be TRBD2 (7 bases). The germline V gene has CDR1 SGHTA and CDR2 FQGNSA. Between the trimmed V and J ends, which lost 5 bases and 8 bases, there was a span of 16 bases. The CDR3 is 14 amino acids. CDR3 DNA: TGTGCCAGCAGCACCAGAGAGGGGGGGTATGAGCAGTTCTTC. It translates to CASSTREGGYEQFF.

A few counts support this clonotype. The rearrangement links TRBV14 to TRBJ2-2, with D unclear. The V end was cut by 1 base, the J end by 5 bases, with 8 bases between. Germline CDR1 reads SGHDN; CDR2 reads FVKESK. The CDR3 runs to 14 residues. The CDR3 loop reads CASSQARITGELFF. CDR3 DNA: TGTGCCAGCAGCCAAGCACGTATAACCGGGGAGCTGTTTTTT.

The genes are TRBV30 and TRBJ2-3; D not resolved. This CDR3 comprises 14 residues. V shed 0 bases and J shed 8 bases, with 15 bases lying between them. Germline V lookup: CDR1 GTSNPN, CDR2 SVGIG (reference sequence). Here the CDR3 DNA reads TGTGCCTGGAGTGTACGGGCGGACCGTGGTACGCAGTATTTT. Its protein is CAWSVRADRGTQYF.

V is TRBV27 and J is TRBJ2-3, with unresolved D. The germline gives CDR1 MNHEY, CDR2 SMNVEV (reference sequence). The V end lost 10 bases, the J end lost 6 bases, and 8 bases lay between the germline ends. The CDR3 is 10 residues long. The DNA of the CDR3 is TGTGCCACGGTCAGGGATACGCAGTATTTT. It is translated as CATVRDTQYF.

To note about this clonotype: A single base separates this from a much larger clone, so it may be a read error. This chain joins TRBV11-2 and TRBJ2-4, with a tentative D call TRBD2 (5 bases). With the DNA end fitting TRBJ2-7 better, the J assignment may be wrong. Germline V gene lookup returns CDR1 SGHAT and CDR2 FQNNGV. This CDR3 is 14 amino acids long. The CDR3, as DNA: TGTGCCAGCAGCCCCCAGAGGGTTACCCACGAGCAGTACTTC. It translates to CASSPQRVTHEQYF.

This clonotype has a count of ten or more. The J gene is TRBJ2-7, the V gene TRBV29-1; D possibly matches TRBD1 or TRBD2 (5 bases each). This CDR3 comprises 14 residues. V was clipped by 7 bases and J by 4 bases, with 20 bases between them. Germline CDR1 SQVTM, CDR2 ANQGSEA. This chain's CDR3 is CSAARTHRPYEQYF. The CDR3 coding sequence is TGCAGCGCAGCCCGGACTCACAGGCCTTACGAGCAGTACTTC.

This clonotype has only one observation. V is TRBV20-1 and J is TRBJ2-6, with 7 nucleotides matching TRBD1. The V gene end was trimmed by 2 bases and the J gene end by 0 bases; junction bases not matched to a gene: 7. Germline assignment: CDR1 DFQATT and CDR2 SNEGSKA (reference sequence). The CDR3 consists of 17 residues. CDR3 sequence: CSARYTGANSGANVLTF. For the CDR3, the DNA is TGCAGTGCTAGATATACAGGGGCGAACTCTGGGGCCAACGTCCTGACTTTC.

The J gene is TRBJ2-7, the V gene TRBV11-2, with 7 bases that match TRBD2. V lost 0 bases, J lost 3 bases, and 5 bases stayed unmatched. In germline, CDR1 is SGHAT, CDR2 FQNNGV. CDR3 length equals 15 residues. CDR3 region: CASSLELAFLYEQYF. The CDR3 DNA reads as TGTGCCAGCAGCTTAGAACTAGCGTTTCTCTACGAGCAGTACTTC. Using reference TRBV11-2 and TRBJ2-7 for the parts outside the CDR3, the full variable domain is EAGVAQSPRYKIIEKRQSVAFWCNPISGHATLYWYQQILGQGPKLLIQFQNNGVVDDSQLPKDRFSAERLKGVDSTLKIQPAKLEDSAVYLCASSLELAFLYEQYFGPGTRLTVT.

This clonotype has just a few counts. The V and J genes are TRBV27 and TRBJ2-7; the D gene is possibly TRBD1 (6 bases). Between the trimmed V and J ends, which lost 10 bases and 2 bases, there was a span of 9 bases. The CDR3 runs 11 residues. The germline V gene has CDR1 MNHEY and CDR2 SMNVEV (reference sequence). This CDR3 is CATGQAYEQYF. The CDR3 DNA sequence: TGTGCCACGGGACAAGCCTACGAGCAGTACTTC.

This clonotype was seen a handful of times. The CDR3 bases are TGTGCCATCAGTGAGTCCAGGGCCCGTAGCGGGAGGCACTCCTACGAGCAGTACTTC. It specifies CAISESRARSGRHSYEQYF. This sequence joins TRBV10-3 and TRBJ2-7; 10 bases match TRBD2. The germline CDR1 and CDR2 sequences are ENHRY and SYGVKD. The V and J ends lost 0 bases and 0 bases, in that order; junction bases with no gene match: 11. The CDR3 spans 19 residues.

The V call is TRBV27, the J call TRBJ1-1; D gene ambiguous. There are 11 residues in the CDR3. V was clipped by 4 bases and J by 8 bases, with 8 bases between them. The germline gives CDR1 MNHEY, CDR2 SMNVEV (reference sequence). The DNA of the CDR3 is TGTGCCAGCAGTTCCCAAGGAGAAGCTTTCTTT. Protein: CASSSQGEAFF.

CDR3 in DNA: TGTGCCAGCCGACCTGGCTGGCGCACAGATACGCAGTATTTT. Protein: CASRPGWRTDTQYF. The chain employs TRBV2 and TRBJ2-3; D ambiguous. The V end was cut by 8 bases, the J end by 1 base, with 13 bases between. The CDR3 spans 14 residues. Germline V lookup: CDR1 SNHLY, CDR2 FYNNEI. The full variable domain, with the rest looked up from reference TRBV2 and TRBJ2-3, is EPEVTQTPSHQVTQMGQEVILRCVPISNHLYFYWYRQILGQKVEFLVSFYNNEISEKSEIFDDQFSVERPDGSNFTLKIRSTKLEDSAMYFCASRPGWRTDTQYFGPGTRLTVL.

The chain is built from TRBV3-1 and TRBJ2-1, with a tentative D call TRBD2 (6 bases). The CDR3 is 16 amino acids. Trimming left V 0 bases short and J 4 bases short, with 13 bases between. CDR1 is LGHDT, CDR2 YNNKEL, per germline (reference sequence). This CDR3 is CASSQEEGPRYNEQFF. CDR3 DNA sequence: TGTGCCAGCAGCCAAGAGGAGGGACCCAGATACAATGAGCAGTTCTTC.

V gene TRBV5-1 combines with J gene TRBJ1-2; tentatively, D is TRBD1 (5 bases). Trimming left V 7 bases short and J 5 bases short, with 18 bases between. Germline values: CDR1 SGHRS, CDR2 YFSETQ. The CDR3 runs to 14 residues. The CDR3 coding sequence is TGCGCCAGCGGCTCGGGGACCGCGGGATATGGCTACACCTTC. Its translation is CASGSGTAGYGYTF.

The genes are TRBV28 and TRBJ2-6; D unresolved. CDR1 is MDHEN and CDR2 is SYDVKM in the germline V gene. Between the trimmed V and J ends, which lost 7 bases and 0 bases, there was a span of 7 bases. This CDR3 comprises 14 residues. CDR3 loop: CASTQSSGANVLTF. CDR3 DNA: TGTGCCAGCACGCAGAGCTCTGGGGCCAACGTCCTGACTTTC.

A few counts support this clonotype. The chain carries TRBV7-2 and TRBJ2-7; D might be TRBD2 (5 bases). Trimming removed 1 base from V and 1 base from J, with 11 bases in between. This CDR3 is built from 15 residues. The germline V gene has CDR1 SGHTA and CDR2 FQGNSA. The CDR3: CASSLVANPSYEQYF. Written as DNA, the CDR3 is TGTGCCAGCAGCTTAGTAGCGAATCCTTCCTACGAGCAGTACTTC.